This T cell receptor (beta chain) was sequenced during a study of tumor-infiltrating lymphocytes in primary liver carcinoma. Looking at the study overall: Patients of both sexes were 30 to 69 years old.

General study points: Paired tumor-adjacent and tumor-blood samples overlapped less than tumor region pairs did. Tumors carried a top-250-clone fraction significantly exceeding that of blood (p = 0.039).

The source material, roughly 18-30 mg of unsorted bulk tissue, was used to co-extract RNA and DNA. This clonotype showed up just a few times. Its antigen is as yet unknown. An end of the junction does not agree with germline; a read error may underlie this. The CDR3 totals 16 residues. The germline CDR1 and CDR2 sequences are SGHTS and YDEGEE. Total RNA amounting to roughly 0.5 ug was the source from which TCR beta cDNA was made with a constant-region primer. Three nested multiplex PCR rounds, a slightly modified ARM-PCR, produced the libraries for TCR beta. Investigators reported that the first two PCR rounds, at about 9 cycles each, used TRBV1-TRBV30 forward primers with a C-beta reverse primer. TCRdb itself ran the multiplex PCR reads through MiXCR, one entry per CDR3 protein. This sample has about 92,000 distinct CDR3 sequences, with around 68% found just once.

The chain has TRBV5-8 and TRBJ2-1; the match to TRBD2 covers 8 bases. Sequenced input: tumor-adjacent normal liver tissue. This receptor was identified in a man in his forties with primary liver carcinoma and hepatitis B virus infection. The CDR3 sequence is CASTLGAGGSYNEQFF. The CDR3 bases are TGTGCCAGCACCTTGGGGGCGGGGGGCTCCTACAATGAGCAGTTCTTC.